A single sample gave rise to the 29 T cell receptor beta chains below, sequenced in a study of CD8 T cell repertoires and HIV-1 epitope variants. Libraries were prepared by immunoSEQ multiplex PCR; TCRdb keeps only in-frame clonotypes and omits some of them. The sample yields 4,500 to 6,000 clones, about 70% seen once. Their target antigens are unknown. Sequencing used cultured CD8+ T cells derived from PBMCs. The receptors shown here come from a male donor with HIV.

The V call is TRBV19, the J call TRBJ2-3, with D unclear. CDR3 length equals 13 residues. The germline V gene has CDR1 LNHDA and CDR2 SQIVND (reference sequence). V lost 6 bases and J lost 2, with 9 bases in between. The CDR3 coding sequence is TGTGCCAGTAGCAACCTGCTCACAGATACGCAGTATTTT. Translated: CASSNLLTDTQYF.

In its sample, this clone was seen a few times. The chain links TRBV5-1 to TRBJ2-7; 11 bases map to TRBD1. V trimming: 1 base; J trimming: 2 bases; junction bases outside the gene matches: 5. The germline gives CDR1 SGHRS, CDR2 YFSETQ. The CDR3 contains 16 residues. The CDR3 region has the DNA TGCGCCAGCAGCTTGTCCCCGGGACAGGGGGCCTACGAGCAGTACTTC. It specifies CASSLSPGQGAYEQYF.

The J gene is TRBJ1-5, the V gene TRBV19; D unresolved. Between the trimmed V and J ends, which lost 7 bases and 0 bases, there was a span of 19 bases. Germline V gives CDR1 LNHDA, CDR2 SQIVND (reference sequence). This CDR3 contains 17 residues. CDR3 protein: CASNRAPDLYSNQPQHF. Written as DNA, the CDR3 is TGTGCCAGTAATCGGGCCCCCGATTTATATAGCAATCAGCCCCAGCATTTT.

Here the CDR3 reads CASSPNRLAAYEQYF. CDR3 in DNA: TGTGCCAGCAGTCCGAACCGACTAGCGGCTTACGAGCAGTACTTC. The chain employs TRBV27 and TRBJ2-7; 9 bases align to TRBD2. CDR3 size: 15 residues. The V gene's germline CDR1 is MNHEY and CDR2 SMNVEV (reference sequence). V lost 5 bases, J lost 4 bases, and 9 bases stayed unmatched.

The chain carries TRBV19 and TRBJ2-2; 11 bases fit TRBD1. This CDR3 region has 15 residues. Germline CDR1 LNHDA, CDR2 SQIVND (reference sequence). V dropped 11 bases and J dropped 7; count of bases not matched to a gene: 12. DNA of the CDR3: TGTGCCGGATCCCCGGACAGGGGGCGAGGCGGGGAGCTGTTTTTT. It yields the protein CAGSPDRGRGGELFF. Full variable domain (outside the CDR3, taken from reference TRBV19 and TRBJ2-2): DGGITQSPKYLFRKEGQNVTLSCEQNLNHDAMYWYRQDPGQGLRLIYYSQIVNDFQKGDIAEGYSVSREKKESFPLTVTSAQKNPTAFYLCAGSPDRGRGGELFFGEGSRLTVL.

V gene TRBV28 combines with J gene TRBJ1-4, with D perhaps matching TRBD1 (5 bases). CDR3 length: 15 amino acids. V gave up 2 bases and J gave up 8 bases, with 15 bases separating them. In germline, CDR1 is MDHEN, CDR2 SYDVKM. CDR3: CASSLPSAGLEKLFF. The CDR3 nucleotides are TGTGCCAGCAGTTTACCGTCGGCAGGGTTGGAAAAACTGTTTTTT.

The chain couples TRBV6-5 to TRBJ2-1; perhaps D is TRBD1 or TRBD2 (5 bases each). The V gene lost 2 bases and the J gene lost 5 bases, with 10 bases spanning the gap. In germline, CDR1 is MNHEY, CDR2 SVGAGI. The CDR3 spans 14 residues. CDR3 residues: CASSYEVGDNEQFF. The CDR3 bases are TGTGCCAGCAGTTACGAGGTGGGGGACAATGAGCAGTTCTTC.

This clone was observed a few times. The J gene is TRBJ2-4, the V gene TRBV27; D remains unclear. The CDR3 loop spans 10 amino acids. V lost 8 bases and J 4 bases, leaving 3 bases between the germline ends. Germline lookup yields CDR1 MNHEY and CDR2 SMNVEV (reference sequence). CDR3 DNA: TGTGCCAGCGGAAAAAACATTCAGTACTTC. It is translated as CASGKNIQYF.

This clone is labeled as medium-sized (0.01 to 0.1%). The rearrangement links TRBV4-3 to TRBJ2-5; D gene uncertain. Germline CDR1 LGHNA, CDR2 YSLEER. This CDR3 is 13 amino acids long. V lost 5 bases, J lost 5 bases, and 12 bases lay in between. The CDR3 DNA is TGCGCCAGCAGCTCCCTTCTCACGGAGACCCAGTACTTC. The encoded protein is CASSSLLTETQYF.

J is TRBJ2-6 and V is TRBV7-8; D gene uncertain. The CDR3 loop spans 18 amino acids. Germline lookup yields CDR1 SGHVS and CDR2 FQNEAQ. V lost 5 bases to trimming and J lost 5 bases, with 22 bases between them. CDR3: CASSNWPYPQSRANVLTF. The CDR3 region has the DNA TGTGCCAGCAGCAACTGGCCTTACCCACAAAGTCGGGCCAACGTCCTGACTTTC.

The chain links TRBV28 to TRBJ1-2; 7 bases fit TRBD1. This CDR3 is built from 17 residues. The J segment lost 6 bases and the V segment lost 5 bases, leaving 18 bases of the junction unmatched. Germline loops: CDR1 MDHEN, CDR2 SYDVKM. For the CDR3, the DNA is TGTGCCAGCAGTCCCCGACAGGGAGGGCGTAGGGTGCATGGCTACACCTTC. This gives the protein CASSPRQGGRRVHGYTF.

By sample fraction, this clone is medium-sized (0.01 to 0.1%). This chain joins TRBV27 and TRBJ1-1, with D perhaps matching TRBD1 (6 bases). Trimming left V 7 bases short and J 4 bases short, with 13 bases between. This CDR3 spans 13 amino acids. Germline V gene sequence: CDR1 MNHEY, CDR2 SMNVEV (reference sequence). Written as DNA, the CDR3 is TGTGCCAGCATCCGAGGGGGGGGCACTGAAGCTTTCTTT. Encoded protein: CASIRGGGTEAFF.

V gene TRBV7-9 combines with J gene TRBJ2-1; 11 positions match TRBD1. With V trimmed by 3 bases and J by 6 bases, 1 base remained unmatched. Germline assignment: CDR1 SEHNR and CDR2 FQNEAQ (reference sequence). CDR3 size: 14 residues. The DNA of the CDR3 is TGTGCCAGCAGCTTGGACAGGGGGCTCAATGAGCAGTTCTTC. Translation gives CASSLDRGLNEQFF.

The rearrangement joins TRBV19 to TRBJ2-7, with a weak D call TRBD2 (6 bases). V was cut by 6 bases and J by 3 bases, with 12 bases left in between. CDR1 is LNHDA, CDR2 SQIVND, per germline (reference sequence). The CDR3 runs 13 residues. The CDR3 loop reads CASRGRDFYEQYF. As DNA, the CDR3 is TGTGCCAGTAGGGGCCGGGACTTCTACGAGCAGTACTTC.

This rearrangement joins TRBV7-2 to TRBJ2-1; tentatively, D is TRBD1 or TRBD2 (5 bases each). There are 15 residues in the CDR3. With 1 base removed from V and 0 bases from J, the gap between germline ends came to 7 bases. The germline CDR1 and CDR2 sequences are SGHTA and FQGNSA. The CDR3 reads CASSLGGASYNEQFF. For the CDR3, the DNA is TGTGCCAGCAGCTTAGGAGGGGCCTCCTACAATGAGCAGTTCTTC.

The sample holds a few counts of this clone. V usage is TRBV4-1 and J usage is TRBJ1-1, with a tentative D call TRBD1 (6 bases). Between the trimmed V and J ends, which lost 0 bases and 1 base, there was a span of 15 bases. Germline CDR1 is MGHRA and CDR2 is YSYEKL. There are 17 residues in the CDR3. CDR3 sequence reads: CASSQDLAGAQNTEAFF. In DNA form, the CDR3 reads TGCGCCAGCAGCCAAGATCTTGCGGGGGCGCAGAACACTGAAGCTTTCTTT.

The chain couples TRBV7-1 to TRBJ2-7; 7 bases are shared with TRBD1. TRBV7-1 counts as an open reading frame of uncertain function. V shed 4 bases and J 7 bases; nucleotides not matched to a gene: 10. The CDR3 has 14 amino acids. CDR3 amino acids: CASSLGQYLREQYF. Written as DNA, the CDR3 is TGTGCCAGCAGCTTGGGACAGTACCTTCGTGAGCAGTACTTC.

The J gene is TRBJ1-5, the V gene TRBV10-3; the D is unclear. CDR1 and CDR2 from the germline V gene are ENHRY and SYGVKD. The CDR3 spans 13 residues. Deletions cut 4 bases from V and 3 bases from J, with 7 bases between. In nucleotides, the CDR3 is TGTGCCATCAGTGGAGGCAACAATCAGCCCCAGCATTTT. This translates into CAISGGNNQPQHF.

The chain couples TRBV6-6 to TRBJ2-1; 7 positions match TRBD1. V dropped 2 bases and J dropped 4; count of bases not matched to a gene: 5. This CDR3 has 15 amino acids. In germline, CDR1 is MNHNY, CDR2 SVGAGI (reference sequence). For the CDR3, the DNA is TGTGCCAGCAGTTACCGACAGGGCGAATACAATGAGCAGTTCTTC. Protein sequence: CASSYRQGEYNEQFF.

This clone was observed a handful of times. The CDR3 spells CASSFTSGSYEQYF. In DNA form, the CDR3 reads TGTGCCAGCAGCTTTACATCAGGATCCTACGAGCAGTACTTC. V usage is TRBV5-6 and J usage is TRBJ2-7, with unresolved D. The ends were cut back, 2 bases at V and 1 base at J, with 10 bases in the middle. This CDR3 is built from 14 residues. Germline V gene data show CDR1 as SGHDT and CDR2 as YYEEEE. The full variable domain, rest sourced from reference TRBV5-6 and TRBJ2-7, is DAGVTQSPTHLIKTRGQQVTLRCSPKSGHDTVSWYQQALGQGPQFIFQYYEEEERQRGNFPDRFSGHQFPNYSSELNVNALLLGDSALYLCASSFTSGSYEQYFGPGTRLTVT.

The rearrangement links TRBV29-1 to TRBJ1-1; possible D gene TRBD1, 5 bases. The ends were cut back, 6 bases at V and 5 bases at J, with 22 bases in the middle. The CDR3 spans 15 residues. Germline V CDR1 and CDR2: SQVTM, ANQGSEA. In nucleotides, the CDR3 is TGCAGCGTCCCGAGCGGGGCAGGAGGGGTAACTGAAGCTTTCTTT. It codes for CSVPSGAGGVTEAFF. Combining the CDR3 with reference TRBV29-1 and TRBJ1-1 gives the whole variable domain SAVISQKPSRDICQRGTSLTIQCQVDSQVTMMFWYRQQPGQSLTLIATANQGSEATYESGFVIDKFPISRPNLTFSTLTVSNMSPEDSSIYLCSVPSGAGGVTEAFFGQGTRLTVV.

This chain joins TRBV28 and TRBJ2-6; D might be TRBD2 (5 bases). The CDR3 loop spans 17 amino acids. Germline CDR1 reads MDHEN; CDR2 reads SYDVKM. V was pared by 3 bases and J by 1 base, with 13 bases between. In DNA form, the CDR3 reads TGTGCCAGCAGTTTTGGGGTACCGGGATCTGGGGCCAACGTCCTGACTTTC. Its protein product is CASSFGVPGSGANVLTF. The full variable domain, its missing parts supplied by reference TRBV28 and TRBJ2-6, is DVKVTQSSRYLVKRTGEKVFLECVQDMDHENMFWYRQDPGLGLRLIYFSYDVKMKEKGDIPEGYSVSREKKERFSLILESASTNQTSMYLCASSFGVPGSGANVLTFGAGSRLTVL.

J is TRBJ2-1 and V is TRBV19; unclear D gene. Germline lookup yields CDR1 LNHDA and CDR2 SQIVND (reference sequence). This CDR3 spans 14 amino acids. V was cut by 3 bases and J by 7 bases, with 13 bases left in between. CDR3 sequence (DNA): TGTGCCAGTAGTATCCCGGGCCAGAAGAATGAGCAGTTCTTC. Translated: CASSIPGQKNEQFF.

This sequence joins TRBV30 and TRBJ1-1; no clear D gene. Germline CDR1 and CDR2: GTSNPN and SVGIG (reference sequence). The CDR3 contains 12 residues. The ends were cut back, 2 bases at V and 5 bases at J, with 9 bases in the middle. The CDR3 reads CAWSQAETEAFF. Here the CDR3 DNA reads TGTGCCTGGAGTCAGGCGGAGACTGAAGCTTTCTTT.

In its sample, this clone ranks as large. The chain joins TRBV14 to TRBJ1-1; 7 nucleotides line up with TRBD1. V was clipped by 3 bases and J by 11 bases; unmatched bases: 3. The CDR3 spans 11 residues. Germline CDR1 SGHDN, CDR2 FVKESK. This CDR3 reads CASSQSGGAFF. For the CDR3, the DNA is TGTGCCAGCAGCCAGTCAGGGGGGGCTTTCTTT.

J is TRBJ2-7 and V is TRBV7-8, with TRBD2 matching over 12 bases. Germline values: CDR1 SGHVS, CDR2 FQNEAQ. The V and J ends lost 4 bases and 2 bases, in that order; junction bases with no gene match: 6. This CDR3 spans 16 amino acids. The CDR3, as DNA: TGTGCCAGCAGCTCCCGAGGACTAGCGGGGACCTACGAGCAGTACTTC. Translating gives CASSSRGLAGTYEQYF. Combining the CDR3 with reference TRBV7-8 and TRBJ2-7 gives the whole variable domain GAGVSQSPRYKVAKRGQDVALRCDPISGHVSLFWYQQALGQGPEFLTYFQNEAQLDKSGLPSDRFFAERPEGSVSTLKIQRTQQEDSAVYLCASSSRGLAGTYEQYFGPGTRLTVT.

This clone was seen a handful of times. The V and J genes are TRBV11-2 and TRBJ2-1, with D possibly called TRBD1 or TRBD2 (5 bases each). The CDR3 is 15 residues long. Trimming removed 4 bases at V and 3 bases at J, with 13 bases between. From germline, CDR1 is SGHAT and CDR2 FQNNGV. CDR3 sequence (DNA): TGTGCCAGCAGCTGGGGAAGGGACGGCTACAATGAGCAGTTCTTC. Translated, it gives CASSWGRDGYNEQFF.

This clone occurred a few times. This chain uses TRBV28 with TRBJ2-1; D possibly corresponds to TRBD2 (5 bases). Trimming left V 8 bases short and J 4 bases short, with 9 bases between. The CDR3 has 12 residues. In germline, CDR1 is MDHEN, CDR2 SYDVKM. The CDR3 nucleotides are TGTGCCAGCCTAACGGGATACAATGAGCAGTTCTTC. Protein product: CASLTGYNEQFF. The entire variable domain, with the rest obtained from reference TRBV28 and TRBJ2-1, is as follows: DVKVTQSSRYLVKRTGEKVFLECVQDMDHENMFWYRQDPGLGLRLIYFSYDVKMKEKGDIPEGYSVSREKKERFSLILESASTNQTSMYLCASLTGYNEQFFGPGTRLTVL.

The chain joins TRBV15 to TRBJ2-2; 10 nucleotides match TRBD1. V lost 1 base to trimming and J lost 6 bases; unmatched junction nucleotides: 2. This CDR3 has 15 amino acids. Germline V gene lookup returns CDR1 LNHNV and CDR2 YYDKDF (reference sequence). CDR3 nucleotide sequence: TGTGCCACCAGCAGAGGACAGGGGGCACCCGGGGAGCTGTTTTTT. Its protein product is CATSRGQGAPGELFF. The full variable domain, in which reference TRBV15 and TRBJ2-2 provide the parts outside the CDR3, is DAMVIQNPRYQVTQFGKPVTLSCSQTLNHNVMYWYQQKSSQAPKLLFHYYDKDFNNEADTPDNFQSRRPNTSFCFLDIRSPGLGDTAMYLCATSRGQGAPGELFFGEGSRLTVL.